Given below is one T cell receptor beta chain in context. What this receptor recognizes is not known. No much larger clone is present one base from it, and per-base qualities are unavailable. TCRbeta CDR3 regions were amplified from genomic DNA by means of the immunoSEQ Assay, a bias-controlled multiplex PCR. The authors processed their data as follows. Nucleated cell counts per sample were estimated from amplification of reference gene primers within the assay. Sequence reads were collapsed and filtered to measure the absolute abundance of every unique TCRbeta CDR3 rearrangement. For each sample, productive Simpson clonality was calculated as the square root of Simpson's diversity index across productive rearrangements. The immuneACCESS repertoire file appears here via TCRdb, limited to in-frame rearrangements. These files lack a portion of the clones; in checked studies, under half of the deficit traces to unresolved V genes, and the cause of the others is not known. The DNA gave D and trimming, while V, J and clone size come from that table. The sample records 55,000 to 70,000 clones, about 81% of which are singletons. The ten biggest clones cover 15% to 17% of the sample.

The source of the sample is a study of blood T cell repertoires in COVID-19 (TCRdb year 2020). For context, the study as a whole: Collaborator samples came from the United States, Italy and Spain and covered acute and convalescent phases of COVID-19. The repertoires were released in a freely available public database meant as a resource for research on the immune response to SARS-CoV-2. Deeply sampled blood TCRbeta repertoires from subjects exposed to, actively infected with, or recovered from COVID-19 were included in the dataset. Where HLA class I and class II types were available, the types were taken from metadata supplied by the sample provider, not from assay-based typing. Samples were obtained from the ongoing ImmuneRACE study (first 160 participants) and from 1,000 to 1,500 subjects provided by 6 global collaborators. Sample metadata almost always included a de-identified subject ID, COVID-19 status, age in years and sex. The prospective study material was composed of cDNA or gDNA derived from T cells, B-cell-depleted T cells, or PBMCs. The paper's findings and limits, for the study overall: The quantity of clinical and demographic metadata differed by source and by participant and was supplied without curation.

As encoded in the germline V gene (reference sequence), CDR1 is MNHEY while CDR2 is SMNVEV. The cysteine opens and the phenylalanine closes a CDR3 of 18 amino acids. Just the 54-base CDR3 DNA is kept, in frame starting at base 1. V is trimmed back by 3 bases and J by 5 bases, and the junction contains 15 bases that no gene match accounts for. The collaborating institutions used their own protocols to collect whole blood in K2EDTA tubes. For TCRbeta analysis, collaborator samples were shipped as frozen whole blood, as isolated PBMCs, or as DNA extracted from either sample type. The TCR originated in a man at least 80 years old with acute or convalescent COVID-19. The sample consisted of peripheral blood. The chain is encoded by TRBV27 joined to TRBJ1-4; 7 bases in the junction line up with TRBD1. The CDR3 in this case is CASSFRGTSGAWNEKLFF. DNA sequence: TGTGCCAGCAGTTTCAGGGGGACGTCAGGGGCCTGGAATGAAAAACTGTTTTTT.